These 16 T cell receptor beta chains were all obtained from the same sample, sequenced in a study of beta chain features in type 1 diabetes. The whole isolated RNA underwent reverse transcription, so sequencing captured expressed TCRB transcripts. Libraries were prepared by immunoSEQ multiplex PCR; TCRdb keeps only in-frame clonotypes and omits some of them. The sample gives 300,000 to 350,000 clones, 6.5% to 10% of which show up once; less than 0.5% is in the top ten. The sample taken for sequencing was central memory CD4+ T cells from blood. The receptors were gathered from a woman aged 18-29 years in good health.

The rearrangement uses TRBV7-2 and TRBJ2-5, with TRBD2 matching 9 bases. Per the germline V gene, CDR1 is SGHTA and CDR2 is FQGNSA. This CDR3 has 16 amino acids. Losses at the gene ends were 3 bases for V and 5 bases for J; bases not matched to a gene: 10. CDR3 sequence: CASSFPAGGVTETQYF. Written as DNA, the CDR3 is TGTGCCAGCAGCTTTCCCGCGGGAGGGGTTACGGAGACCCAGTACTTC.

The chain couples TRBV11-2 to TRBJ2-2; D unclear. Germline CDR1 SGHAT, CDR2 FQNNGV. The CDR3 has 14 residues. The germline V and J ends were trimmed by 6 bases and 1 base, with 9 bases remaining between them. The CDR3 loop is CASSPARNTGELFF. As DNA, the CDR3 is TGTGCCAGCAGTCCAGCACGGAACACCGGGGAGCTGTTTTTT.

This clone was seen a handful of times. The chain is built from TRBV4-2 and TRBJ2-7; D is uncertain. The CDR3 extends over 14 amino acids. V lost 1 base to trimming and J lost 1 base, with 8 bases between them. Germline V gene data show CDR1 as LGHNA and CDR2 as YNFKEQ. This CDR3 reads CASSQALWSYEQYF. DNA of the CDR3: TGTGCCAGCAGCCAAGCATTATGGTCCTACGAGCAGTACTTC.

The gene calls are TRBV14 and TRBJ2-7; no clear D. The ends were cut back, 4 bases at V and 4 bases at J, with 8 bases in the middle. The CDR3 has 12 residues. Germline lookup yields CDR1 SGHDN and CDR2 FVKESK. In nucleotides, the CDR3 is TGTGCCAGCAGCCCGCTCGGGTACGAGCAGTACTTC. Protein sequence: CASSPLGYEQYF.

This clone was counted many times. The gene calls are TRBV4-2 and TRBJ2-6, with 7 positions matching TRBD2. In germline, CDR1 is LGHNA, CDR2 YNFKEQ. The CDR3 covers 19 residues. Trimming cost V 5 bases and J 0 bases; bases outside gene matches: 13. This CDR3 reads CASSTPTSSGTSGANVLTF. The CDR3 nucleotides read TGTGCCAGCAGCACCCCAACGTCTAGCGGAACCTCTGGGGCCAACGTCCTGACTTTC.

Only a few counts were recorded for this clone. The chain carries TRBV6-5 and TRBJ2-7; D remains ambiguous. Germline-derived CDR1 and CDR2 are MNHEY and SVGAGI. Trimming stripped 7 bases from V and 2 bases from J, with 12 bases between. The CDR3 has 13 amino acids. The CDR3 reads CASKDLSTYEQYF. CDR3 coding DNA: TGTGCCAGCAAGGACCTGAGCACCTACGAGCAGTACTTC.

This rearrangement joins TRBV14 to TRBJ2-3; 7 nucleotides agree with TRBD1. Germline CDR1 is SGHDN and CDR2 is FVKESK. Trimming took 4 bases from V and 10 from J; bases not matched to a gene: 8. The CDR3 has 13 residues. The CDR3 sequence: CASSRQGSSPQYF. The CDR3 bases are TGTGCCAGCAGCCGACAGGGTAGTTCTCCGCAGTATTTT.

This clone was recorded a few times. The CDR3 loop reads CASYGTGYEQYF. The CDR3 bases are TGTGCCAGCTACGGGACAGGCTACGAGCAGTACTTC. The gene calls are TRBV6-6 and TRBJ2-7, with 8 positions matching TRBD1. With 8 bases clipped from V and 3 bases from J, the junction kept 3 bases outside the gene matches. Per the germline V gene, CDR1 is MNHNY and CDR2 is SVGAGI (reference sequence). The CDR3 is 12 amino acids.

This clone has a handful of counts. This chain connects TRBV7-3 to TRBJ2-1, with 12 bases aligning to TRBD1. Germline V gene sequence: CDR1 SGHTA, CDR2 FQGTGA. Trimming cost V 5 bases and J 9 bases; bases outside gene matches: 8. This CDR3 comprises 15 residues. The CDR3 region is CASSTRGQGAGEQFF. Here the CDR3 DNA reads TGTGCCAGCAGCACAAGGGGACAGGGGGCTGGTGAGCAGTTCTTC.

A few counts support this clone. In nucleotides, the CDR3 is TGCAGCGTTGGTAGCGGGCTCTACGAGCAGTACTTC. Amino acids: CSVGSGLYEQYF. The V call is TRBV29-1, the J call TRBJ2-7, with 7 bases that match TRBD2. Germline CDR1 SQVTM, CDR2 ANQGSEA. V shed 4 bases and J 3 bases; nucleotides not matched to a gene: 3. The CDR3 has 12 residues.

This clone showed up just a few times. The CDR3 bases are TGTGCCAGCAGGTGGGGTTCGAGGGATCAGCCCCAGCATTTT. This codes for CASRWGSRDQPQHF. The J gene is TRBJ1-5, the V gene TRBV28; D is unclear. V lost 6 bases, J lost 5 bases, and 14 bases lay in between. The CDR3 spans 14 residues. Per germline, CDR1 MDHEN and CDR2 SYDVKM.

The table lists this clone with a few counts. The CDR3 nucleotides are TGTGCCAGCAGAAACGGCCAGCGCCTCGCCTACGAGCAGTACTTC. Translation gives CASRNGQRLAYEQYF. The chain links TRBV6-6 to TRBJ2-7; no definite D call. This CDR3 region has 15 residues. CDR1 is MNHNY, CDR2 SVGAGI, per germline (reference sequence). With 6 bases removed from V and 2 bases from J, the gap between germline ends came to 17 bases.

This clone was seen only a few times. The rearrangement links TRBV28 to TRBJ2-1; D is unresolved. The CDR3 is made up of 13 amino acids. Germline assignment: CDR1 MDHEN and CDR2 SYDVKM. V was clipped by 6 bases and J by 6 bases, with 12 bases between them. The CDR3 DNA is TGTGCCAGCAGCAGCCCCAAGGTCAATGAGCAGTTCTTC. Protein sequence: CASSSPKVNEQFF.

The rearrangement uses TRBV9 and TRBJ1-3; 7 bases agree with TRBD1. This CDR3 comprises 15 residues. CDR1 and CDR2 (germline): SGDLS, YYNGEE. V dropped 4 bases and J dropped 0; count of bases not matched to a gene: 4. Written as DNA, the CDR3 is TGTGCCAGCAGCAAGGGACAGAACTCTGGAAACACCATATATTTT. Translation gives CASSKGQNSGNTIYF.

Concerning this clone itself: Here the CDR3 omits its conserved ending phenylalanine or tryptophan, so a read error is the likely source. The limits of the CDR3 on the DNA are not certain, so only TCRdb's listed CDR3 is given. V gene TRBV11-1 combines with J gene TRBJ1-2. The germline gives CDR1 SGHAT, CDR2 FQDESV (reference sequence). The length of the CDR3 is 18 amino acids, counting both ends. CDR3 protein: CASSLDLYQVHKASSESL.

J is TRBJ2-2 and V is TRBV7-9; weak D call: TRBD1 (6 bases). The germline V gene encodes CDR1 SEHNR and CDR2 FQNEAQ (reference sequence). The CDR3 consists of 13 residues. Trimming stripped 4 bases from V and 6 bases from J, with 9 bases between. DNA for the CDR3: TGTGCCAGCAGCTCCAGGGGTGCCGGGGAGCTGTTTTTT. It is translated as CASSSRGAGELFF.